The 3 T cell receptor beta chains below come from one sample, sequenced in a study of tumor-infiltrating lymphocytes in primary liver carcinoma. The roughly 18-32 mg bulk tissue piece was not sorted before simultaneous RNA and DNA extraction. From around 500 ng of total RNA, TCR beta-specific cDNA was reverse-transcribed using a constant-region primer. Nested multiplex PCR, run for three rounds with slightly modified ARM-PCR, yielded TCR beta libraries. Use of TRBV1-TRBV30 forward primers with a C-beta reverse primer characterized the first two PCR rounds, which lasted 10 cycles each. A single record per CDR3 protein comes from TCRdb applying MiXCR to the multiplex PCR reads. This sample yields roughly 200,000 distinct CDR3 sequences, of which 85% are seen a single time; around a sixth belongs to the top ten. The sample consisted of tumor tissue from primary liver carcinoma. The receptors were sampled from a man aged 35-49 years with primary liver carcinoma and hepatitis B virus infection.

This clonotype was observed once. A read error may account for a junction end that differs from germline. J is TRBJ2-5 and V is TRBV9; 8 bases align to TRBD2. Germline V gives CDR1 SGDLS, CDR2 YYNGEE. This CDR3 is 15 amino acids long. The CDR3 DNA reads as TGTGCCAGCGCGTCAGGGACTAGACAATTGCAGACTCAGTACTTC. This sequence encodes CASASGTRQLQTQYF.

This clonotype was picked up many times. The chain carries TRBV10-3 and TRBJ2-1; D tentatively fits TRBD1 or TRBD2 (5 bases each). The CDR3 runs 12 residues. Germline lookup yields CDR1 ENHRY and CDR2 SYGVKD. The CDR3 nucleotides are TGTGCTACCGAAGGGGACCACAATGAGCAGTTCTTC. It translates to CATEGDHNEQFF.

The CDR3 nucleotides are TGTGCCATCAGCCCTGCGGCGGGAGCCCCAGATACGCAGTATTTT. Residues: CAISPAAGAPDTQYF. V and J are TRBV10-3 and TRBJ2-3; 7 bases line up with TRBD2. V lost 6 bases, J lost 4 bases, and 10 bases stayed unmatched. The CDR3 covers 15 residues. Germline CDR1 ENHRY, CDR2 SYGVKD.